This paragraph reports one TCR beta chain. It lacks a known antigen. The input lacks base qualities; no much larger clone sits a single base away. At the junction V is shortened by 1 base and J by 0 bases, with 16 bases in between. CDR1 SGHAT and CDR2 FQDESV were looked up in the germline V gene (reference sequence). The cysteine opens and the phenylalanine closes a CDR3 of 18 amino acids. This entry keeps only the CDR3 DNA: 54 bases, framed from base 1. The data derive from a study of T cells in Graves' hyperthyroidism and ophthalmopathy (dated by TCRdb to about 2019). Some background on the complete study: Peripheral blood was sampled at the time of initial diagnosis, prior to any treatment. TCR V-J signatures able to tell the groups apart were searched for in a discovery cohort of 100 patients, of whom more than 40 had Graves' ophthalmopathy and around 58 had stable Graves' hyperthyroidism. Prospective prediction of ophthalmopathy was tested in an independent validation cohort of 18 to 20 hyperthyroidism patients and roughly 16 patients who later progressed to ophthalmopathy. The roughly 94 discovery patients were randomly divided into training and test sets at a 7:3 ratio. In addition, the study compared T-cell repertoires in thyroid tissue and in blood from over 5 Graves' hyperthyroidism patients. After blood sampling, hyperthyroidism patients were treated with methimazole at a starting dose of 30 mg daily, and ophthalmopathy patients were treated with high-dose intravenous methylprednisolone. According to the paper, TCR Vbeta CDR3 sequencing was carried out on approximately 140 peripheral blood samples, which came from under 50 ophthalmopathy, under 85 hyperthyroidism and roughly 17 progressor patients. Overall study results and their limits: Most expanded thyroid clonotypes (frequency above 0.001) were also found in blood, which suggests that blood repertoires may mirror thyroid immune responses. A 13 V-J signature model separated ophthalmopathy from stable hyperthyroidism, with roughly 88% sensitivity and 81% to 82% specificity in cross-validation and 80%/75% in testing. During validation, the model predicted progression to ophthalmopathy a median of around six months ahead of onset, with more than 55% sensitivity and around 72% specificity. No statistical method was used to set the sample size in advance, and investigators knew the group allocation.

Ophthalmopathy patients had moderately to severely active disease, with a Clinical Activity Score of 3 or more, a NOSPECS grade of 4 or more, and a disease duration of less than 3 months. The study excluded patients with uncontrolled infections, other autoimmune diseases, pregnancy or lactation. Diagnoses were established on the basis of clinical symptoms, serum thyroxine and TRAb, thyroid ultrasound, and orbital computed tomography. PBMCs were separated from roughly 10 ml of fresh peripheral blood using Ficoll-Paque density gradient centrifugation. Total RNA was extracted using Trizol reagent, and RNA quality was assessed on an Agilent 2100 Bioanalyzer. The TCR beta CDR3 regions were amplified from the RNA transcripts. A first-round RT-PCR of the TCR CDR3 used the HTBI primer set with the Qiagen OneStep RT-PCR kit. A second multiplex PCR round built the libraries, followed by size selection and purification. The libraries were sequenced on an Illumina HiSeq2000 using paired-end 100 bp reads. In the authors' own workflow: SOAPnuke was used to process the raw data, with reads discarded if the reads contained adapters or uncalled bases, had a mean Phred below 15, or lacked an exact constant-primer or identifier match. High-quality paired reads were merged with COPE v1.2.5, and unique nucleotide sequences were defined as clonotypes. MiTCR v1.1 was used to align clonotypes to the IMGT TRBV, TRBD and TRBJ reference segments. Analysis was restricted to V-J combinations with a frequency above 0.0001, which covered roughly 99% of repertoires. A TCS score was defined as the ratio of F50 (clonal expansion) to E x V (chaos), with BLOSUM62-based TCRdist applied between CDR3 peptides within each V-J. Welch's t-statistics and random forest reduced just over 500 V-J features to about 12, which were used in a naive Bayes classifier (R e1071). In TCRdb, the public reads were trimmed at Q25 with fastp and aligned with MiXCR, with productive beta chains retained. A single entry per CDR3 protein holds the most common genes and DNA from its merged rows. The V and J calls here are based on TCRdb, not the publication. For this sample the table gives 700,000 or so distinct CDR3 sequences, of which about 14% were detected only once. The biggest ten clones account for around 13% of the sample.

The sequence joins TRBV11-1 to TRBJ2-4; a tentative D call is TRBD1 (6 bases match). Sequencing used blood. The source of this sequence is a woman in her forties or fifties with Graves' ophthalmopathy. The DNA reads TGTGCCAGCAGCTTAGTTCCCACACAGGGTCTAGCCAAAAACATTCAGTACTTC. Its protein is CASSLVPTQGLAKNIQYF.